The 18 T cell receptor beta chains presented below share a single source sample, sequenced in a study of T cell responses to AZD1222 COVID-19 vaccine. This table comes from immunoSEQ multiplex PCR, and its TCRdb copy is limited to in-frame clones, with some not included. The profile shows around 120,000 clones, 88% of them singletons. The sample consisted of peripheral blood, taken on day 0 of AZD1222 vaccination. The receptors were sampled from an adult in good health.

This chain uses TRBV7-9 with TRBJ1-1; D perhaps matches TRBD1 (6 bases). Trimming took 4 bases from V and 1 from J, leaving 22 bases between them. Per the germline V gene, CDR1 is SEHNR and CDR2 is FQNEAQ (reference sequence). The CDR3 has 18 residues. CDR3 nucleotides: TGTGCCAGCAGCTCCCGCCAGGGAGGGGGGAAGACGAACACTGAAGCTTTCTTT. This sequence encodes CASSSRQGGGKTNTEAFF.

This rearrangement joins TRBV4-3 to TRBJ2-2, with D possibly matching TRBD1 (5 bases). This CDR3 comprises 16 residues. Germline values: CDR1 LGHNA, CDR2 YSLEER. Trimming stripped 0 bases from V and 4 bases from J, with 12 bases between. The CDR3 protein is CASSQDGARFTGELFF. The CDR3 coding sequence is TGCGCCAGCAGCCAAGATGGGGCTCGTTTCACCGGGGAGCTGTTTTTT.

The chain joins TRBV14 to TRBJ2-5, with 12 bases matching TRBD2. The ends lost 4 bases at V and 0 bases at J; junction bases unmatched: 9. Per germline, CDR1 SGHDN and CDR2 FVKESK. This CDR3 region has 18 residues. This CDR3 is CASSPGLAGLLYQETQYF. CDR3 bases: TGTGCCAGCAGCCCGGGACTAGCGGGCCTCCTTTACCAAGAGACCCAGTACTTC.

This clone occurred once. The V gene is TRBV7-8, the J gene TRBJ1-6; the D gene is possibly TRBD1 (5 bases). V dropped 4 bases and J dropped 6 bases, with 10 bases sitting between them. CDR1 SGHVS and CDR2 FQNEAQ come from the germline V gene. The CDR3 extends over 14 amino acids. CDR3 coding DNA: TGTGCCAGCAGCTACCAGGGATCTAATTCACCCCTCCACTTT. It is translated as CASSYQGSNSPLHF.

The rearrangement links TRBV21-1 to TRBJ2-1; the table's TRBD2 call for D was not verified on the DNA. TRBV21-1 counts as a pseudogene. The CDR3 spans 16 residues. CDR3 DNA sequence: TGTGCCAGCAGCAAAGTAGGCCAGGCGGGCTACAATGAGCAGTTCTTC. Its translation is CASSKVGQAGYNEQFF.

This rearrangement joins TRBV7-2 to TRBJ2-2, with a tentative D call TRBD2 (6 bases). CDR1 SGHTA and CDR2 FQGNSA come from the germline V gene. CDR3 length: 17 residues. The ends were cut back, 3 bases at V and 6 bases at J, with 20 bases in the middle. This CDR3 is CASSFTTHNRGSGELFF. CDR3 coding DNA: TGTGCCAGCAGCTTTACGACCCACAACCGGGGGTCCGGGGAGCTGTTTTTT. Variable domain in full (rest from reference TRBV7-2 and TRBJ2-2): GAGVSQSPSNKVTEKGKDVELRCDPISGHTALYWYRQSLGQGLEFLIYFQGNSAPDKSGLPSDRFSAERTGGSVSTLTIQRTQQEDSAVYLCASSFTTHNRGSGELFFGEGSRLTVL.

A note on this clone: The junction departs from the called germline gene at one end, perhaps through a read error. The chain carries TRBV28 and TRBJ1-2, with 12 bases identical to TRBD1. Germline V CDR1 and CDR2: MDHEN, SYDVKM. The CDR3 has 18 residues. The CDR3 nucleotides read TGTGCTAGCAACCCAGTGGGGACAGGGGGCGCAGATATCTATGGCTACACCTTC. Residues: CASNPVGTGGADIYGYTF.

This clone was observed a single time. The chain links TRBV7-8 to TRBJ1-1; D perhaps matches TRBD1 (6 bases). The V gene lost 5 bases and the J gene lost 1 base, with 17 bases spanning the gap. This CDR3 has 16 amino acids. Germline values: CDR1 SGHVS, CDR2 FQNEAQ. CDR3 coding DNA: TGTGCCAGCAGCGCCGGGGGTGACAGGAGGAACACTGAAGCTTTCTTT. Encoded protein: CASSAGGDRRNTEAFF.

V is TRBV19 and J is TRBJ1-4, with TRBD1 as a possible D gene (5 bases). Trimming took off 3 bases at V and 3 bases at J, with 14 bases between the two ends. The length of the CDR3 is 16 residues. Per germline, CDR1 LNHDA and CDR2 SQIVND (reference sequence). The CDR3 spells CASSIGQGRANEKLFF. CDR3 coding DNA: TGTGCCAGTAGTATTGGCCAGGGCCGGGCTAATGAAAAACTGTTTTTT. Variable domain in full (rest from reference TRBV19 and TRBJ1-4): DGGITQSPKYLFRKEGQNVTLSCEQNLNHDAMYWYRQDPGQGLRLIYYSQIVNDFQKGDIAEGYSVSREKKESFPLTVTSAQKNPTAFYLCASSIGQGRANEKLFFGSGTQLSVL.

V gene TRBV4-3 combines with J gene TRBJ1-5; perhaps TRBD1 as D (5 bases). CDR3 length equals 13 residues. Looked up from germline, CDR1 is LGHNA and CDR2 is YSLEER. V was trimmed by 4 bases and J by 6 bases, leaving 10 bases between them. The CDR3 spells CASSLQVLQPQHF. The CDR3 nucleotides are TGCGCCAGCAGCCTACAGGTGCTTCAGCCCCAGCATTTT.

V is TRBV7-8 and J is TRBJ2-7; D assignment may be TRBD1 or TRBD2 (6 bases each). The CDR3 has 13 residues. Per the germline V gene, CDR1 is SGHVS and CDR2 is FQNEAQ. V gave up 5 bases and J gave up 3 bases, with 11 bases separating them. CDR3 region: CASSAGQVYEQYF. The CDR3 nucleotides are TGTGCCAGCAGCGCGGGACAAGTCTACGAGCAGTACTTC.

The J gene is TRBJ1-1, the V gene TRBV5-6; D uncertain. The CDR3 is 14 residues long. Germline CDR1 reads SGHDT; CDR2 reads YYEEEE. The V and J ends lost 2 bases and 8 bases respectively, with 16 bases between them. CDR3 sequence reads: CASSLRGPAVEAFF. CDR3 nucleotide sequence: TGTGCCAGCAGCTTACGTGGCCCGGCGGTAGAAGCTTTCTTT.

This clone turned up a few times. This chain connects TRBV13 to TRBJ2-7; no definite D call. Trimming shortened V by 4 bases and J by 5 bases, and 15 bases separated the two germline ends. CDR3 size: 14 residues. Germline CDR1 and CDR2: PRHDT and FYEKMQ (reference sequence). The CDR3 protein is CASSSPGSVDEQYF. The CDR3 bases are TGTGCCAGCAGCTCCCCTGGCAGCGTGGACGAGCAGTACTTC.

The chain is built from TRBV7-9 and TRBJ2-5, with TRBD2 matching 7 bases. From germline, CDR1 is SEHNR and CDR2 FQNEAQ (reference sequence). V trimming: 2 bases; J trimming: 3 bases; junction bases outside the gene matches: 3. The CDR3 loop spans 14 amino acids. The CDR3 here is CASSLRAGEETQYF. CDR3 DNA sequence: TGTGCCAGCAGCTTAAGGGCGGGGGAAGAGACCCAGTACTTC.

By share, this clone counts as large. This specimen includes other DNA sequences encoding the same CDR3. The J gene is TRBJ2-7, the V gene TRBV5-1; maybe TRBD2 (6 bases). There are 16 residues in the CDR3. Trimming removed 0 bases at V and 3 bases at J, with 16 bases between. Germline values: CDR1 SGHRS, CDR2 YFSETQ. As DNA, the CDR3 is TGCGCCAGCAGCTTGGCCGGAGGGGTCGGGGTCTACGAGCAGTACTTC. Translation gives CASSLAGGVGVYEQYF.

In this sample, this clone turned up once. J is TRBJ2-3 and V is TRBV4-2; 7 nucleotides match TRBD1. There are 16 residues in the CDR3. Trimming at V came to 3 bases and at J to 2 bases, leaving 8 bases not matched to a gene. Germline-derived CDR1 and CDR2 are LGHNA and YNFKEQ. The CDR3 is CASSHPSTGHTDTQYF. As DNA, the CDR3 is TGTGCCAGCAGCCATCCATCGACAGGGCACACAGATACGCAGTATTTT.

The genes are TRBV7-3 and TRBJ2-1, with 7 bases that match TRBD2. Looked up from germline, CDR1 is SGHTA and CDR2 is FQGTGA. The CDR3 consists of 16 residues. J was trimmed by 10 bases and V by 4 bases; bases with no gene match: 16. CDR3 amino acids: CASSSIPLGGSGEQFF. CDR3 nucleotide sequence: TGTGCCAGCAGCTCCATTCCGTTGGGCGGGAGTGGGGAGCAGTTCTTC. The full variable domain, its missing parts supplied by reference TRBV7-3 and TRBJ2-1, is GAGVSQTPSNKVTEKGKYVELRCDPISGHTALYWYRQSLGQGPEFLIYFQGTGAADDSGLPNDRFFAVRPEGSVSTLKIQRTERGDSAVYLCASSSIPLGGSGEQFFGPGTRLTVL.

V gene TRBV6-1 combines with J gene TRBJ1-2, with 8 positions matching TRBD1. The CDR3 is 14 amino acids. CDR1 and CDR2 from the germline V gene are MNHNS and SASEGT. V shed 2 bases and J 6 bases; nucleotides not matched to a gene: 5. CDR3 DNA sequence: TGTGCCAGCAGTGAACAGGGGGCTTTGGATGGCTACACCTTC. Translating gives CASSEQGALDGYTF.